One sample yielded the 8 T cell receptor beta chains listed below, sequenced in a study of response to subunit inactivated influenza vaccine. TCRdb reprocessed the RT-PCR reads via MiXCR and lists one record per CDR3 protein. In the table there are 630,000 or so distinct CDR3 sequences, approximately 14% of which are singletons. This specimen was PBMCs from blood, taken 11 to 12 days after vaccination. The receptors stem from a man aged 50-60 years who received an inactivated influenza vaccine.

The rearrangement links TRBV7-9 to TRBJ2-7; D is unclear. The CDR3 is 15 amino acids. Trimming shortened V by 4 bases and J by 2 bases, and 15 bases separated the two germline ends. Germline CDR1 is SEHNR and CDR2 is FQNEAQ (reference sequence). The chain's CDR3 is CASSSAGPRAYEQYF. The CDR3 nucleotides read TGTGCCAGCAGCTCGGCCGGCCCTCGTGCCTACGAGCAGTACTTC.

This clonotype was observed a handful of times. The chain couples TRBV20-1 to TRBJ2-2; D remains ambiguous. Germline V gives CDR1 DFQATT, CDR2 SNEGSKA (reference sequence). The CDR3 runs 12 residues. With 6 bases removed from V and 1 base from J, the gap between germline ends came to 6 bases. The CDR3 is CSAFENTGELFF. The CDR3 nucleotides are TGCAGTGCCTTTGAGAACACCGGGGAGCTGTTTTTT.

CDR3 region: CASSKGAWETQYF. CDR3 in DNA: TGCGCCAGCAGCAAGGGGGCCTGGGAGACCCAGTACTTC. The chain joins TRBV4-3 to TRBJ2-5, with TRBD1 matching over 7 bases. The CDR3 runs 13 residues. Germline assignment: CDR1 LGHNA and CDR2 YSLEER. The junction had 5 bases not matched to a gene; V was cut back by 5 bases and J by 5 bases.

The chain links TRBV5-1 to TRBJ2-7; a weak D match, TRBD1 (6 bases). Looked up from germline, CDR1 is SGHRS and CDR2 is YFSETQ. With 3 bases removed from V and 5 bases from J, the gap between germline ends came to 15 bases. The CDR3 is made up of 14 amino acids. The CDR3 sequence: CASSSGQRENEQYF. CDR3 sequence (DNA): TGCGCCAGCAGCTCAGGACAGAGGGAAAACGAGCAGTACTTC. Full variable domain (rest looked up from reference TRBV5-1 and TRBJ2-7): KAGVTQTPRYLIKTRGQQVTLSCSPISGHRSVSWYQQTPGQGLQFLFEYFSETQRNKGNFPGRFSGRQFSNSRSEMNVSTLELGDSALYLCASSSGQRENEQYFGPGTRLTVT.

This clonotype was counted at least ten times. The chain combines TRBV3-1 with TRBJ2-1; tentative D call: TRBD2 (6 bases). CDR1 and CDR2 (germline): LGHDT, YNNKEL (reference sequence). V was pared by 4 bases and J by 1 base, with 11 bases between. The CDR3 runs 15 residues. CDR3 amino acids: CASSPASVSYNEQFF. CDR3 in DNA: TGTGCCAGCAGCCCGGCTAGCGTATCCTACAATGAGCAGTTCTTC.

This clonotype has just a few counts. The chain uses TRBV20-1 and TRBJ2-2, with a weak D call TRBD1 (6 bases). Trimming removed 3 bases at V and 6 bases at J, with 14 bases between. Germline V CDR1 and CDR2: DFQATT, SNEGSKA (reference sequence). This CDR3 comprises 14 residues. DNA for the CDR3: TGCAGTGCTAGTAAGACAGGCAGGCCCGGGGAGCTGTTTTTT. Translating it yields CSASKTGRPGELFF.

The chain combines TRBV3-1 with TRBJ2-7; TRBD2 is a possible D gene (5 bases). The germline V and J ends were trimmed by 2 bases and 1 base, with 15 bases remaining between them. Germline V lookup: CDR1 LGHDT, CDR2 YNNKEL (reference sequence). The CDR3 is 16 residues long. The CDR3 loop reads CASSQPVGDASYEQYF. DNA of the CDR3: TGTGCCAGCAGCCAACCGGTGGGAGACGCTTCCTACGAGCAGTACTTC.

At least ten counts were recorded for this clonotype. The genes are TRBV12-3 or TRBV12-4 and TRBJ2-5, with D unresolved. The V end lost 8 bases, the J end lost 5 bases, and 15 bases lay between the germline ends. The CDR3 has 13 residues. The CDR3 protein is CASRNSGSETQYF. The CDR3 DNA reads TGTGCCAGCCGAAATTCCGGGTCGGAGACCCAGTACTTC.